This T cell receptor (beta chain) was sequenced in a study of T-cell reconstitution after alpha-beta-depleted transplantation in children. The TCRbeta library was prepared with unique molecular identifiers. Using its own MiXCR run on the PCR reads, TCRdb lists one record per CDR3 protein. Here the sample spans around 300,000 distinct CDR3 sequences, more than 9% being singletons. This clonotype came up many times. V lost 0 bases and J 7 bases, leaving 17 bases between the germline ends. Germline loops: CDR1 SGHRS, CDR2 YFSETQ. There are 15 residues in the CDR3. The chain recombines TRBV5-1 with TRBJ2-7; D is unresolved. This sample comprised peripheral blood, obtained 180 days after TCRalphabeta/CD19-depleted stem cell transplant. This clonotype originated in a male patient between 2 and 10 years old who had a stem cell transplant for chronic granulomatous disease, so the T cells may come from the graft donor. DNA for the CDR3: TGCGCCAGCAGCTTGGCCCGGGTTAGTAATGGAGAGCAGTACTTC. It yields the protein CASSLARVSNGEQYF.